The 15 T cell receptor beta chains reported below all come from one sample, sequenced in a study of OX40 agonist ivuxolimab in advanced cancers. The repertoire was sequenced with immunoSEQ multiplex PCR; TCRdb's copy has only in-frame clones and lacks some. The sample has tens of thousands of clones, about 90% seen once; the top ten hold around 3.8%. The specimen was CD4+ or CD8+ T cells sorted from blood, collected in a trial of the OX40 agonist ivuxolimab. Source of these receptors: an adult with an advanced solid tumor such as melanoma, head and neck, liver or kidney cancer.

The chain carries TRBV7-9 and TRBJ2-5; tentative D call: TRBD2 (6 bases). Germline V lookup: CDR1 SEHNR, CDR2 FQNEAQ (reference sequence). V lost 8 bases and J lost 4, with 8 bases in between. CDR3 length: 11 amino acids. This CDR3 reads CASGGLETQYF. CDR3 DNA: TGTGCCAGCGGGGGGTTAGAGACCCAGTACTTC.

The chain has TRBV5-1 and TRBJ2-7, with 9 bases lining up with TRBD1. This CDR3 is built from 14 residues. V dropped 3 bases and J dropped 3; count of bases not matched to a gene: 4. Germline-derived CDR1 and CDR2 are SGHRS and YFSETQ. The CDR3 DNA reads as TGCGCCAGCAGCTCACAGGGGGCGGTCTACGAGCAGTACTTC. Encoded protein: CASSSQGAVYEQYF.

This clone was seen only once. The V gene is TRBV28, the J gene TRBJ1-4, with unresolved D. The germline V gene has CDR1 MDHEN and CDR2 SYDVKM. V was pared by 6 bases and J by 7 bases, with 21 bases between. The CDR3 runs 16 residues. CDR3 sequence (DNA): TGTGCCAGCAGACCCTGGACTGGCTCTGAGCTTGAAAAACTGTTTTTT. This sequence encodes CASRPWTGSELEKLFF.

The CDR3 DNA reads as TGTGCCAGCTCACCTACAGGGGAGGGAGGCTACACCTTC. Translation: CASSPTGEGGYTF. The chain links TRBV18 to TRBJ1-2; 7 positions match TRBD1. The J segment lost 8 bases and the V segment lost 3 bases, leaving 6 bases of the junction unmatched. The CDR3 totals 13 residues. Germline V gene sequence: CDR1 KGHSH, CDR2 LQKENI.

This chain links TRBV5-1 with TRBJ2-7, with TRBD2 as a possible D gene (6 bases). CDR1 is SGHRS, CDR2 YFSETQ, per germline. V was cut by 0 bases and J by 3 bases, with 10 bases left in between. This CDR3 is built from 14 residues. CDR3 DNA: TGCGCCAGCAGCTTGGACGGGAGCGGCTACGAGCAGTACTTC. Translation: CASSLDGSGYEQYF.

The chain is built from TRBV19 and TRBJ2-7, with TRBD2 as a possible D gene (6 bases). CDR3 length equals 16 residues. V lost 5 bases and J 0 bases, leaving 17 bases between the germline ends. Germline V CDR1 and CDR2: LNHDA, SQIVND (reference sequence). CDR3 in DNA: TGTGCCAGTAGTTCCCGTGTAGGAGGGCACTCCTACGAGCAGTACTTC. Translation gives CASSSRVGGHSYEQYF.

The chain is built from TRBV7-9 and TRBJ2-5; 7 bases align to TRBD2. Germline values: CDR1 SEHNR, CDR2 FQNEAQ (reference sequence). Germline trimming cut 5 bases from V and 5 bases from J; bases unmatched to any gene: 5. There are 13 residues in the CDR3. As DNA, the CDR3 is TGTGCCAGCAGCCCCCGGGGAGGGGAGACCCAGTACTTC. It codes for CASSPRGGETQYF.

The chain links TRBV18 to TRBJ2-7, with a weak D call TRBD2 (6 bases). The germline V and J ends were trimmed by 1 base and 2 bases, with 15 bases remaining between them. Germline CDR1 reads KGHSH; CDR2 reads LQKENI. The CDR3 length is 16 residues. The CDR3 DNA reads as TGTGCCAGCTCACCACTGGGCCCGGAGGGGACCTACGAGCAGTACTTC. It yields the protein CASSPLGPEGTYEQYF.

The CDR3 DNA reads TGTGCCAGTAGAGGCCAGGGAAACACTGAAGCTTTCTTT. Amino acid sequence: CASRGQGNTEAFF. The chain is built from TRBV19 and TRBJ1-1, with D possibly TRBD1 on 5 matching bases. CDR3 length: 13 residues. Germline V gene lookup returns CDR1 LNHDA and CDR2 SQIVND (reference sequence). V lost 6 bases to trimming and J lost 2 bases, with 10 bases between them.

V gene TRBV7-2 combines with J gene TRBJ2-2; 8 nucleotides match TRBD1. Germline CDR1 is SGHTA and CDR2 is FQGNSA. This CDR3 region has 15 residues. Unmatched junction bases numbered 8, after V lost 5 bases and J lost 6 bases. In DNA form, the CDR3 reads TGTGCCAGCAGCCCCAGGACAGGGTATGCCGGGGAGCTGTTTTTT. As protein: CASSPRTGYAGELFF.

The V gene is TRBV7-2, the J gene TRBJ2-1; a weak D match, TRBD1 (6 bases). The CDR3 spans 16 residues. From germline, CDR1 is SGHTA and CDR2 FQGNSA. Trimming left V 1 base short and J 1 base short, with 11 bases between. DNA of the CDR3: TGTGCCAGCAGCTTAGTCGCAGGGGAGTCCTACAATGAGCAGTTCTTC. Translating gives CASSLVAGESYNEQFF.

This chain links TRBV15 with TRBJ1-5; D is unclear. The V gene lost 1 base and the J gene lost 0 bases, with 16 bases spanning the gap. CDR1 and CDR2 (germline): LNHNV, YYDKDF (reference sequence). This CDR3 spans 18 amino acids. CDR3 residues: CATSRARTGKYSNQPQHF. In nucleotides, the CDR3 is TGTGCCACCAGCAGAGCTCGAACTGGGAAATATAGCAATCAGCCCCAGCATTTT.

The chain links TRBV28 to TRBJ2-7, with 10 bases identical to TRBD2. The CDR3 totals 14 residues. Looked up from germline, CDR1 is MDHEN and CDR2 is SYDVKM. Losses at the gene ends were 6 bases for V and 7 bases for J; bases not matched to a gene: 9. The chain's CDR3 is CASSSDEREGEQYF. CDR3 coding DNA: TGTGCCAGCAGCTCCGATGAGCGGGAGGGTGAGCAGTACTTC.

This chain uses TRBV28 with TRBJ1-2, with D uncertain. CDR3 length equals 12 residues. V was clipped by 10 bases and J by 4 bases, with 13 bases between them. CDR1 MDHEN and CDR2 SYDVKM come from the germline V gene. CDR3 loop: CATSDNSYGYTF. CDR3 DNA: TGTGCCACCTCTGACAATTCCTATGGCTACACCTTC.

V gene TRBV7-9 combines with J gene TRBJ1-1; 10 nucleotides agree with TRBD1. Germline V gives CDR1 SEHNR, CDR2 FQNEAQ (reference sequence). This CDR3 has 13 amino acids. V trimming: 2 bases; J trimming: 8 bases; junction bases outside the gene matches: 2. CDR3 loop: CASSLLGQGEAFF. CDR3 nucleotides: TGTGCCAGCAGCTTATTGGGACAGGGGGAAGCTTTCTTT.